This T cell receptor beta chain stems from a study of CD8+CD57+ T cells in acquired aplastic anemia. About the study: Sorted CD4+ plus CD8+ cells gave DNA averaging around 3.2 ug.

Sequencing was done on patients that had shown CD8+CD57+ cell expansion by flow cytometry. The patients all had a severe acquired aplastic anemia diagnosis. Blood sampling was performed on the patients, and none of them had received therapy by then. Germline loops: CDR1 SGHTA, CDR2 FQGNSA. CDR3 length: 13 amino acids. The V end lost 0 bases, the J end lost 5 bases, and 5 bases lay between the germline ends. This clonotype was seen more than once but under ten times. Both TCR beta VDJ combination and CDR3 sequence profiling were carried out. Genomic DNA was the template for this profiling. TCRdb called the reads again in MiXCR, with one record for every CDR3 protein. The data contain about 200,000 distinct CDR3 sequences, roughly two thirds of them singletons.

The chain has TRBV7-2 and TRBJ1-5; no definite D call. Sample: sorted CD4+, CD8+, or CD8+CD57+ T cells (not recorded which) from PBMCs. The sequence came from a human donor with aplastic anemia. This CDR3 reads CASSLARDQPQHF. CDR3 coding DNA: TGTGCCAGCAGCTTAGCTAGGGATCAGCCCCAGCATTTT.